The 11 T cell receptor beta chains below were found in one sample sequenced in a study of cytomegalovirus exposure and HLA in healthy donors. TCRdb's table, derived via immunoSEQ multiplex PCR, lists solely in-frame clones and lacks some. The data contain roughly 150,000 clones, approximately 90% of them singletons. Sequenced material: PBMCs. These receptors all stem from a young man in good health and CMV-seronegative.

The V call is TRBV6-5, the J call TRBJ1-1, with D perhaps TRBD1 (6 bases). Germline V lookup: CDR1 MNHEY, CDR2 SVGAGI. This CDR3 has 13 amino acids. The ends were cut back, 10 bases at V and 0 bases at J, with 12 bases in the middle. The CDR3 is CATYRELNTEAFF. In DNA form, the CDR3 reads TGTGCCACCTACAGGGAATTGAACACTGAAGCTTTCTTT.

The chain carries TRBV28 and TRBJ2-1; D is perhaps TRBD1 (5 bases). Germline CDR1 reads MDHEN; CDR2 reads SYDVKM. The CDR3 extends over 14 amino acids. The V gene lost 10 bases and the J gene lost 0 bases, with 13 bases spanning the gap. Here the CDR3 reads CATTGPISYNEQFF. CDR3 nucleotides: TGTGCCACCACAGGTCCTATCTCCTACAATGAGCAGTTCTTC.

This rearrangement joins TRBV19 to TRBJ1-5, with D perhaps matching TRBD1 (6 bases). The CDR3 has 12 amino acids. The V gene lost 6 bases and the J gene lost 5 bases, with 8 bases spanning the gap. CDR1 is LNHDA, CDR2 SQIVND, per germline (reference sequence). The CDR3 sequence: CASRGTYQPQHF. The DNA for the CDR3 is TGTGCCAGTAGGGGGACATATCAGCCCCAGCATTTT.

V and J are TRBV7-9 and TRBJ1-2; tentatively, D is TRBD1 (5 bases). The CDR3 sequence is 13 residues long. Per the germline V gene, CDR1 is SEHNR and CDR2 is FQNEAQ (reference sequence). V lost 2 bases, J lost 6 bases, and 10 bases lay in between. The CDR3 protein is CASSLLGRDGYTF. CDR3 coding DNA: TGTGCCAGCAGCTTACTGGGCAGGGATGGCTACACCTTC.

Only a few counts were recorded for this clone. This chain joins TRBV2 and TRBJ1-5; a possible D gene is TRBD1 (5 bases). CDR3 length: 12 residues. The V gene's germline CDR1 is SNHLY and CDR2 FYNNEI. V was clipped by 6 bases and J by 4 bases, with 7 bases between them. CDR3: CASRAGNQPQHF. Here the CDR3 DNA reads TGTGCCAGCAGGGCAGGGAATCAGCCCCAGCATTTT.

The V call is TRBV5-1, the J call TRBJ2-3, with TRBD2 matching 14 bases. Trimming removed 3 bases from V and 3 bases from J; junction bases left unmatched: 3. The CDR3 loop spans 16 amino acids. Germline V CDR1 and CDR2: SGHRS, YFSETQ. DNA of the CDR3: TGCGCCAGCAGCTGGGGGACTAGCGGGGGAACAGATACGCAGTATTTT. Translated, it gives CASSWGTSGGTDTQYF.

The CDR3 protein is CASRQPSRGTYEQYF. CDR3 nucleotide sequence: TGTGCCAGCCGCCAACCCTCGCGGGGGACCTACGAGCAGTACTTC. The gene calls are TRBV11-2 and TRBJ2-7, with 7 bases fitting TRBD2. Germline assignment: CDR1 SGHAT and CDR2 FQNNGV. There are 15 residues in the CDR3. V lost 8 bases to trimming and J lost 2 bases; unmatched junction nucleotides: 12.

This clone was seen just once. The rearrangement links TRBV27 to TRBJ1-4; D is undetermined. This CDR3 contains 15 residues. Germline values: CDR1 MNHEY, CDR2 SMNVEV (reference sequence). V lost 4 bases, J lost 7 bases, and 16 bases lay in between. For the CDR3, the DNA is TGTGCCAGCAGTTCGGGGATTGCCGGAGGTGAAAAACTGTTTTTT. This translates into CASSSGIAGGEKLFF. The variable domain in full, completed from reference TRBV27 and TRBJ1-4, reads EAQVTQNPRYLITVTGKKLTVTCSQNMNHEYMSWYRQDPGLGLRQIYYSMNVEVTDKGDVPEGYKVSRKEKRNFPLILESPSPNQTSLYFCASSSGIAGGEKLFFGSGTQLSVL.

CDR3 in DNA: TGTGCCAGCAGTCTAACCGGGACAGGGAACGGCTACACCTTC. It specifies CASSLTGTGNGYTF. The V and J genes are TRBV27 and TRBJ1-2; TRBD1 matches 9 bases. Germline CDR1 and CDR2: MNHEY and SMNVEV (reference sequence). The V and J ends lost 5 bases and 8 bases, in that order; junction bases with no gene match: 9. The CDR3 loop spans 14 amino acids.

This clone was detected a few times. V usage is TRBV6-5 and J usage is TRBJ2-7; the match to TRBD1 covers 8 bases. CDR1 and CDR2 from the germline V gene are MNHEY and SVGAGI. V lost 4 bases, J lost 3 bases, and 5 bases stayed unmatched. The CDR3 has 14 amino acids. The CDR3 loop reads CASSSQGADYEQYF. The CDR3 nucleotides read TGTGCCAGCAGTTCTCAGGGGGCTGACTACGAGCAGTACTTC.

The chain uses TRBV29-1 and TRBJ1-1; TRBD1 might be the D (5 bases). The V end was cut by 4 bases, the J end by 3 bases, with 12 bases between. The CDR3 has 13 residues. CDR1 and CDR2 (germline): SQVTM, ANQGSEA. In DNA form, the CDR3 reads TGCAGCGTTGTAGGCGGACAACACACTGAAGCTTTCTTT. Translated: CSVVGGQHTEAFF.